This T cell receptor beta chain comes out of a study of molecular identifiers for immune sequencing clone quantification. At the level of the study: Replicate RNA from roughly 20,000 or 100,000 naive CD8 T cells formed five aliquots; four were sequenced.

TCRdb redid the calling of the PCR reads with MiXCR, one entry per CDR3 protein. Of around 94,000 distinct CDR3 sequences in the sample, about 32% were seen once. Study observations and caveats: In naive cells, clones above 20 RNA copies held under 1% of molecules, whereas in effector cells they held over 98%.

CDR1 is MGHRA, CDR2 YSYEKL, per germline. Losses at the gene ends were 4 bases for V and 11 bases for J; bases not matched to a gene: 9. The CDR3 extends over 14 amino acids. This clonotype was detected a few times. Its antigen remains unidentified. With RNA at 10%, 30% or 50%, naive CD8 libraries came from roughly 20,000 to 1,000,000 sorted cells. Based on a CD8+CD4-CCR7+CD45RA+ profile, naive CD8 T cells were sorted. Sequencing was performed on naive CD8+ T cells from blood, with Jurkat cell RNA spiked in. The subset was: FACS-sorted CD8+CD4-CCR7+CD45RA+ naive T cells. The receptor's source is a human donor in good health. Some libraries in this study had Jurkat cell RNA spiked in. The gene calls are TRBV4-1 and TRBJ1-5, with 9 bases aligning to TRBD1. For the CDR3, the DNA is TGCGCCAGCAGCCGATGGACAGGGGAAGGAACCCAGCATTTT. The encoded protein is CASSRWTGEGTQHF.